A selection of T cell receptor beta chains follows, all from one sample in a study of pediatric ulcerative colitis. Only in-frame clones appear in the TCRdb table, and some are missing; sequencing was by immunoSEQ multiplex PCR. This sample yields around 64,000 clones, of which about nine tenths are seen a single time; about 3% belongs to the top ten. The sequencing sample was made of blood. The source is a boy between 10 and 17 years old with severe ulcerative colitis. The CDR3 runs from the conserved cysteine through the conserved F or W.

TRBJ2-3	11	TRBV29-1	CSVERTGTQYF
TRBJ2-1	16	TRBV5-1	CASSTGLAGGYNEQFF
TRBJ2-2	17	TRBV7-9	CASSLKEPFRIHRELFF
TRBJ2-2	14	TRBV19	CASRAGLSDGELFF
TRBJ2-3	15	TRBV19	CASSIVGVSTDTQYF
TRBJ2-1	16	TRBV10-3	CAIRTMDGLAGYEQFF
TRBJ1-1	15	TRBV15	CATSRDRGVTTEAFF
TRBJ2-5	14	TRBV7-9	CASSSRGVGETQYF
TRBJ1-5	10	TRBV23-1	CASSDQPQHF
TRBJ2-7	15	TRBV2	CASSEAGWSSYEQYF
TRBJ2-7	14	TRBV4-2	CASSQELSSYEQYF
TRBJ2-7	18	TRBV28	CASSLPPRIADYSYEQYF
TRBJ2-5	16	TRBV7-9	CASSSAGGFNKETQYF
TRBJ2-1	16	TRBV11-3	CASSSWTSGQYNEQFF
TRBJ2-7	14	TRBV5-4	CASSPERDHYEQYF
TRBJ2-5	15	TRBV19	CASSIPGTAKETQYF
TRBJ2-2	13	TRBV19	CASSNSFGGELFF
TRBJ2-7	16	TRBV4-3	CASSQEAASGRYEQYF
TRBJ2-2	16	TRBV7-8	CASSLVWDRDVRELFF
TRBJ2-3	16	TRBV5-4	CASSRQRERDPDTQYF
TRBJ1-1	13	TRBV7-7	CASSINRGTEAFF
TRBJ2-3	14	TRBV25-1	CASSADSSTDTQYF
TRBJ1-2	14	TRBV6-5	CASSYDRQKNGYTF
TRBJ1-2	17	TRBV29-1	CSVEGGVTLEANYGYTF
TRBJ2-1	14	TRBV29-1	CSALSELSYNEQFF
TRBJ2-1	17	TRBV11-2	CASSLDLRDHSYNEQFF
TRBJ2-2	13	TRBV21-1	CASSKRGYGELFF
TRBJ1-1	15	TRBV14	CASSPRQGGNTEAFF